The clone carrying this TCR beta chain has more than one count but fewer than ten. The data belong to a study of blood T cells in healthy people across ages. CDR1 SGHNT and CDR2 YYREEE come from the germline V gene (reference sequence). Trimming cost V 0 bases and J 0 bases, with 13 bases left between them. The CDR3 consists of 17 residues. A J-beta primer mix and a sample-barcoded 5' primer were used in a second PCR of about 6 to 12 cycles. One entry per CDR3 protein, called by TCRdb with MiXCR from the 5' RACE reads. The sample has about 510,000 distinct CDR3 sequences, about 27% seen once. These records were also assigned to another study, of T cells of mothers and their children. From that report: Relative to unrelated pairs, biologically related mother-child dyads exhibited marginally greater, non-significant overlap.

Sequencing was done on a sample of blood. The chain joins TRBV5-4 to TRBJ1-3; D ambiguous. The source is a boy aged 2 to 10 in good health. The CDR3 sequence is CASSLDPPGHSGNTIYF. In DNA form, the CDR3 reads TGTGCCAGCAGCTTGGACCCGCCGGGTCACTCTGGAAACACCATATATTTT.